These 27 T cell receptor beta chains were all obtained from the same sample, sequenced in a study of T-cell memory formation after mild COVID-19. Each CDR3 protein gets one entry after TCRdb re-called the 5' RACE reads with MiXCR. Of approximately 150,000 distinct CDR3 sequences detected, about 14% appear once; the ten largest clones hold roughly an eighth. Sequenced material: PBMCs or a T cell subset sorted from them (not recorded which). The receptor source for this set is an adult woman who had mild COVID-19 (a few samples of this study predate the infection). Cell type and time point are not known.

The chain links TRBV12-3 or TRBV12-4 to TRBJ2-2; D is possibly TRBD1 or TRBD2 (5 bases each). Deletions cut 5 bases from V and 6 bases from J, with 19 bases between. The CDR3 has 16 amino acids. The CDR3 DNA reads as TGTGCCAGCAGTCCACTGCCGGGGACCCAGCCCGGGGAGCTGTTTTTT. This encodes CASSPLPGTQPGELFF.

The chain uses TRBV2 and TRBJ2-7; D gene ambiguous. V lost 3 bases, J lost 3 bases, and 6 bases lay in between. The CDR3 contains 12 residues. Germline-derived CDR1 and CDR2 are SNHLY and FYNNEI. CDR3 sequence (DNA): TGTGCCAGCAGTGACCACTTCTACGAGCAGTACTTC. Translation gives CASSDHFYEQYF. Combining the CDR3 with reference TRBV2 and TRBJ2-7 gives the whole variable domain EPEVTQTPSHQVTQMGQEVILRCVPISNHLYFYWYRQILGQKVEFLVSFYNNEISEKSEIFDDQFSVERPDGSNFTLKIRSTKLEDSAMYFCASSDHFYEQYFGPGTRLTVT.

The CDR3 reads CASSDGHLGGDEQFF. CDR3 DNA sequence: TGCGCCAGCAGCGACGGACATCTCGGAGGGGATGAGCAGTTCTTC. The chain links TRBV4-3 to TRBJ2-1, with a possible D match to TRBD2 (6 bases). Between the trimmed V and J ends, which lost 5 bases and 8 bases, there was a span of 19 bases. Germline V gene data show CDR1 as LGHNA and CDR2 as YSLEER. This CDR3 is built from 15 residues.

This chain's CDR3 is CASSQETNTEAFF. The CDR3 DNA is TGCGCCAGCAGCCAAGAGACAAACACTGAAGCTTTCTTT. V usage is TRBV4-1 and J usage is TRBJ1-1; D gene ambiguous. CDR3 length: 13 amino acids. The V gene's germline CDR1 is MGHRA and CDR2 YSYEKL. The V end was cut by 0 bases, the J end by 2 bases, with 4 bases between.

This clonotype was seen a handful of times. The V and J genes are TRBV27 and TRBJ1-4; D ambiguous. V was pared by 0 bases and J by 13 bases, with 18 bases between. CDR3 length: 15 amino acids. Germline CDR1 MNHEY, CDR2 SMNVEV (reference sequence). CDR3 region: CASSLSSGAPVRLFF. CDR3 coding DNA: TGTGCCAGCAGTTTATCGTCCGGCGCCCCTGTTAGACTGTTTTTT.

This clonotype was counted a few times. The chain couples TRBV11-3 to TRBJ2-7; the match to TRBD1 covers 9 bases. The CDR3 loop spans 19 amino acids. In germline, CDR1 is SGHNT, CDR2 YENEEA. The V and J ends lost 1 base and 5 bases, in that order; junction bases with no gene match: 18. The CDR3 here is CASSLGETGGLAENDEQYF. CDR3 DNA sequence: TGTGCCAGCAGCTTAGGAGAGACAGGGGGTCTAGCGGAAAACGACGAGCAGTACTTC.

This rearrangement joins TRBV9 to TRBJ2-7; possible D gene TRBD1, 6 bases. The CDR3 has 15 residues. Germline CDR1 and CDR2: SGDLS and YYNGEE. V lost 2 bases and J 7 bases, leaving 19 bases between the germline ends. The CDR3 protein is CASSVNSHRVEEQYF. In nucleotides, the CDR3 is TGTGCCAGCAGCGTCAATTCACACAGGGTTGAAGAGCAGTACTTC.

The chain links TRBV7-8 to TRBJ2-1; TRBD2 might be the D (5 bases). Per the germline V gene, CDR1 is SGHVS and CDR2 is FQNEAQ. The V end lost 7 bases, the J end lost 8 bases, and 18 bases lay between the germline ends. This CDR3 is 14 amino acids long. CDR3 in DNA: TGTGCCAGCAAAAAAGCGGTCTACTATGATGAGCAGTTCTTC. Its translation: CASKKAVYYDEQFF.

This CDR3 reads CASSLEQEQETQYF. The CDR3, as DNA: TGTGCCAGCAGCTTGGAGCAGGAGCAAGAGACCCAGTACTTC. V and J are TRBV5-4 and TRBJ2-5; D remains ambiguous. The V gene's germline CDR1 is SGHNT and CDR2 YYREEE (reference sequence). V was pared by 0 bases and J by 2 bases, with 8 bases between. The CDR3 length is 14 residues. Full variable domain (missing parts from reference TRBV5-4 and TRBJ2-5): ETGVTQSPTHLIKTRGQQVTLRCSSQSGHNTVSWYQQALGQGPQFIFQYYREEENGRGNFPPRFSGLQFPNYSSELNVNALELDDSALYLCASSLEQEQETQYFGPGTRLLVL.

V usage is TRBV5-1 and J usage is TRBJ1-1; D perhaps matches TRBD1 (6 bases). The CDR3 extends over 14 amino acids. The V gene's germline CDR1 is SGHRS and CDR2 YFSETQ. The V end was cut by 4 bases, the J end by 1 base, with 11 bases between. The CDR3 region has the DNA TGCGCCAGCAGCGGGGGCACAGGGAACACTGAAGCTTTCTTT. It is translated as CASSGGTGNTEAFF.

J is TRBJ2-1 and V is TRBV20-1; 8 bases match TRBD2. CDR3 length equals 18 residues. Looked up from germline, CDR1 is DFQATT and CDR2 is SNEGSKA (reference sequence). V was clipped by 0 bases and J by 0 bases; unmatched bases: 10. The CDR3 sequence is CSARDISGGISSYNEQFF. CDR3 nucleotides: TGCAGTGCTAGAGATATAAGCGGGGGAATAAGCTCCTACAATGAGCAGTTCTTC.

The chain couples TRBV20-1 to TRBJ1-2; no reliable D call. CDR1 and CDR2 (germline): DFQATT, SNEGSKA (reference sequence). The germline V and J ends were trimmed by 3 bases and 7 bases, with 18 bases remaining between them. CDR3 length equals 14 residues. CDR3 in DNA: TGCAGTGCTAGGGCTACGATAAGCGGGCCTGGCTACACCTTC. As protein: CSARATISGPGYTF.

This clonotype was recorded many times. The gene calls are TRBV29-1 and TRBJ2-7; 13 positions match TRBD2. The CDR3 covers 16 residues. V shed 6 bases, J shed 2 bases, and the junction held 10 bases outside the gene matches. CDR1 and CDR2 (germline): SQVTM, ANQGSEA. CDR3 nucleotides: TGCAGCGTGACAAGTGGGACTAGCGGGGCACCCTACGAGCAGTACTTC. This translates into CSVTSGTSGAPYEQYF.

The CDR3: CASSQTQGQATDTQYF. The CDR3 DNA reads as TGTGCCAGCAGCCAGACCCAGGGACAGGCGACAGATACGCAGTATTTT. V usage is TRBV3-1 and J usage is TRBJ2-3; 8 nucleotides align to TRBD1. CDR3 length: 16 amino acids. V lost 3 bases, J lost 3 bases, and 8 bases stayed unmatched. Looked up from germline, CDR1 is LGHDT and CDR2 is YNNKEL (reference sequence).

This clonotype was seen more than once but under ten times. In nucleotides, the CDR3 is TGCAGTGCTATCTCTAGCGGACCGAACACCGGGGAGCTGTTTTTT. It yields the protein CSAISSGPNTGELFF. This chain links TRBV20-1 with TRBJ2-2, with 7 bases matching TRBD2. V lost 4 bases and J lost 0; bases outside the gene matches: 5. Germline CDR1 DFQATT, CDR2 SNEGSKA (reference sequence). The CDR3 length is 15 residues.

This clonotype showed up just a few times. The chain's CDR3 is CASSLALIGQTNTEAFF. CDR3 in DNA: TGTGCCAGCAGCTTAGCCCTCATCGGACAGACGAACACTGAAGCTTTCTTT. This chain connects TRBV13 to TRBJ1-1, with D perhaps matching TRBD1 (6 bases). The germline V gene encodes CDR1 PRHDT and CDR2 FYEKMQ (reference sequence). This CDR3 has 17 amino acids. V was cut by 1 base and J by 1 base, with 16 bases left in between.

The rearrangement links TRBV12-3 or TRBV12-4 to TRBJ2-1, with TRBD2 identical over 10 bases. Losses at the gene ends were 0 bases for V and 6 bases for J; bases not matched to a gene: 5. The CDR3 has 16 amino acids. The CDR3, as DNA: TGTGCCAGCAGTTTAGCAGGACTAGCGGAAGTCAATGAGCAGTTCTTC. It translates to CASSLAGLAEVNEQFF.

This clonotype turned up a few times. The gene calls are TRBV11-3 and TRBJ2-1; D may be TRBD2 (6 bases). Germline assignment: CDR1 SGHNT and CDR2 YENEEA. The V end was cut by 3 bases, the J end by 9 bases, with 30 bases between. This CDR3 is 19 amino acids long. CDR3 in amino acids: CASSFPGLSPNPSPGEQFF. The CDR3 nucleotides are TGTGCCAGCAGCTTCCCGGGACTCAGCCCCAACCCCAGTCCCGGTGAGCAGTTCTTC.

The chain combines TRBV6-2 or TRBV6-3 with TRBJ2-1; D unresolved. CDR3 length equals 12 residues. V was pared by 5 bases and J by 8 bases, with 10 bases between. Germline lookup yields CDR1 MNHEY and CDR2 SVGEGT. In DNA form, the CDR3 reads TGTGCCAGCAGTGATTTTGTGGATGAGCAGTTCTTC. It specifies CASSDFVDEQFF.

This clonotype was observed a handful of times. In DNA, the CDR3 is TGTGCCTGGAGTGTACGATCAGATACGCAGTATTTT. Translated: CAWSVRSDTQYF. The V and J genes are TRBV30 and TRBJ2-3; the D is unclear. There are 12 residues in the CDR3. The germline V gene has CDR1 GTSNPN and CDR2 SVGIG (reference sequence). Trimming left V 0 bases short and J 4 bases short, with 5 bases between.

The chain employs TRBV12-3 or TRBV12-4 and TRBJ2-7, with TRBD1 identical over 10 bases. The CDR3 contains 16 residues. The ends lost 0 bases at V and 3 bases at J; junction bases unmatched: 5. The CDR3 DNA reads TGTGCCAGCAGTTTAGCTCCCGGGACAGGGGTCTACGAGCAGTACTTC. Translation gives CASSLAPGTGVYEQYF.

This clonotype came up a few times. The rearrangement links TRBV7-8 to TRBJ1-6, with 8 bases that match TRBD1. Germline V gene data show CDR1 as SGHVS and CDR2 as FQNEAQ. With 5 bases clipped from V and 3 bases from J, the junction kept 6 bases outside the gene matches. The CDR3 spans 16 residues. The CDR3 here is CASSRRGLGYNSPLHF. In nucleotides, the CDR3 is TGTGCCAGCAGCCGCAGGGGGCTTGGCTATAATTCACCCCTCCACTTT.

The genes are TRBV20-1 and TRBJ2-3, with TRBD2 matching 7 bases. CDR1 DFQATT and CDR2 SNEGSKA come from the germline V gene (reference sequence). After removal of 4 bases from V and 2 bases from J, the junction contained 9 bases not matched to a gene. The length of the CDR3 is 15 residues. The CDR3 nucleotides read TGCAGTGCTATGGAGCGGGAAGCCTCCACAGATACGCAGTATTTT. Translating gives CSAMEREASTDTQYF.

This clonotype has a handful of counts. The rearrangement links TRBV24-1 to TRBJ2-5; D unclear. The V gene lost 5 bases and the J gene lost 3 bases, with 18 bases spanning the gap. CDR3 length: 16 amino acids. CDR1 is KGHDR, CDR2 SFDVKD, per germline. In nucleotides, the CDR3 is TGTGCCACCAGTGCCCCTAGTAGGGCGCTGGAAGAGACCCAGTACTTC. Translating it yields CATSAPSRALEETQYF.

The rearrangement links TRBV5-6 to TRBJ1-2, with 7 bases fitting TRBD1. Trimming took 0 bases from V and 5 from J; bases not matched to a gene: 10. Germline CDR1 is SGHDT and CDR2 is YYEEEE. CDR3 length: 16 residues. The CDR3 spells CASSLARETGYYGYTF. The CDR3 region has the DNA TGTGCCAGCAGCTTGGCCCGCGAGACAGGGTATTATGGCTACACCTTC.

The rearrangement joins TRBV12-3 or TRBV12-4 to TRBJ2-1, with D possibly TRBD1 on 6 matching bases. The length of the CDR3 is 14 residues. V lost 2 bases to trimming and J lost 8 bases, with 13 bases between them. CDR3 loop: CASSLKQGSHEQFF. The CDR3 nucleotides are TGTGCCAGCAGTTTAAAACAGGGTAGCCATGAGCAGTTCTTC.

The chain joins TRBV7-9 to TRBJ2-7, with TRBD2 matching over 10 bases. With V trimmed by 6 bases and J by 2 bases, 7 bases remained unmatched. The CDR3 spans 15 residues. In germline, CDR1 is SEHNR, CDR2 FQNEAQ (reference sequence). This CDR3 is CASRQQSGRAYEQYF. In DNA, the CDR3 is TGTGCCAGCAGACAACAAAGCGGGAGGGCCTACGAGCAGTACTTC.